The next 32 T cell receptor beta chains were all read from a single sample in a study of OX40 agonist ivuxolimab in advanced cancers. TCRdb keeps only in-frame clones here, not all; method: immunoSEQ multiplex PCR. This sample carries 60,000 to 100,000 clones, 70% to 85% of them seen once, and the ten largest clones take around 0.51%. The source was CD4+ or CD8+ T cells sorted from blood, collected in a trial of the OX40 agonist ivuxolimab. All receptors derive from an adult with an advanced solid tumor such as melanoma, head and neck, liver or kidney cancer.

This clone came up once. The CDR3 DNA reads as TGTGCCTGGAGGGGGCTGGGCACAGATACGCAGTATTTT. Protein: CAWRGLGTDTQYF. The gene calls are TRBV30 and TRBJ2-3; TRBD1 is a possible D gene (5 bases). The CDR3 runs 13 residues. With 3 bases removed from V and 1 base from J, the gap between germline ends came to 8 bases. Germline V lookup: CDR1 GTSNPN, CDR2 SVGIG (reference sequence).

This clone was observed a single time. This chain connects TRBV28 to TRBJ2-7; 9 bases agree with TRBD2. Trimming took 5 bases from V and 6 from J; bases not matched to a gene: 8. In germline, CDR1 is MDHEN, CDR2 SYDVKM. This CDR3 contains 14 residues. The CDR3 protein is CASSRTSVAGEQYF. Here the CDR3 DNA reads TGTGCCAGCAGTAGGACTAGCGTGGCTGGCGAGCAGTACTTC.

The rearrangement uses TRBV19 and TRBJ2-7, with D possibly being TRBD1 (6 bases). Deletions cut 6 bases from V and 0 bases from J, with 15 bases between. This CDR3 spans 15 amino acids. Germline V gives CDR1 LNHDA, CDR2 SQIVND (reference sequence). CDR3 sequence (DNA): TGTGCCAGTAGAGAATCCGGGACAAGCTCCTACGAGCAGTACTTC. Translation: CASRESGTSSYEQYF.

V usage is TRBV4-1 and J usage is TRBJ2-1, with 11 bases that match TRBD2. The CDR3 spans 15 residues. The germline V gene has CDR1 MGHRA and CDR2 YSYEKL. Trimming removed 4 bases from V and 4 bases from J; junction bases left unmatched: 3. As DNA, the CDR3 is TGCGCCAGCAGCCGACTAGCGGGACAATACAATGAGCAGTTCTTC. Protein product: CASSRLAGQYNEQFF.

The chain recombines TRBV7-8 with TRBJ2-7; 7 bases agree with TRBD1. The junction had 6 bases not matched to a gene; V was cut back by 5 bases and J by 5 bases. This CDR3 contains 13 residues. The V gene's germline CDR1 is SGHVS and CDR2 FQNEAQ. In nucleotides, the CDR3 is TGTGCCAGCAGCCCAAGACAGGGAGACGAGCAGTACTTC. Protein: CASSPRQGDEQYF.

The chain recombines TRBV7-9 with TRBJ2-7; possible D gene TRBD2, 5 bases. The CDR3 runs to 17 residues. With 1 base removed from V and 0 bases from J, the gap between germline ends came to 16 bases. Germline V gene sequence: CDR1 SEHNR, CDR2 FQNEAQ (reference sequence). CDR3 region: CASSLGGSRVFSYEQYF. CDR3 nucleotides: TGTGCCAGCAGCTTAGGAGGGTCGCGAGTATTCTCCTACGAGCAGTACTTC.

DNA for the CDR3: TGTGCCAGCGAGCGTGATAGCTCCTACGAGCAGTACTTC. Translation gives CASERDSSYEQYF. The chain joins TRBV28 to TRBJ2-7; D gene unclear. V was cut by 8 bases and J by 0 bases, with 11 bases left in between. The germline CDR1 and CDR2 sequences are MDHEN and SYDVKM. This CDR3 comprises 13 residues.

CDR3 nucleotide sequence: TGTGCCAGCAGCTTAAGTGTACTCAGGACAGGGAGGAGATGGGAGCAGTACTTC. As protein: CASSLSVLRTGRRWEQYF. The J gene is TRBJ2-7, the V gene TRBV13; 8 bases are a match to TRBD1. Germline loops: CDR1 PRHDT, CDR2 FYEKMQ (reference sequence). Trimming removed 2 bases from V and 7 bases from J; junction bases left unmatched: 19. The CDR3 length is 18 residues.

The chain uses TRBV5-4 and TRBJ2-2, with D perhaps matching TRBD2 (7 bases). This CDR3 has 17 residues. Germline V gene sequence: CDR1 SGHNT, CDR2 YYREEE (reference sequence). V was shortened by 4 bases and J by 0 bases, with 16 bases between the two germline ends. The DNA for the CDR3 is TGTGCCAGCAGCCCCGGACTAGGGGGAGCGAACACCGGGGAGCTGTTTTTT. This gives the protein CASSPGLGGANTGELFF.

The chain combines TRBV6-5 with TRBJ2-5; 14 nucleotides line up with TRBD2. CDR3 length equals 15 residues. V was pared by 6 bases and J by 5 bases, with 5 bases of the junction left unmatched. CDR1 is MNHEY and CDR2 is SVGAGI in the germline V gene. The DNA for the CDR3 is TGTGCCAGCAGAAGGACTAGCGGGAGGAGGGAGACCCAGTACTTC. Amino acids: CASRRTSGRRETQYF.

This clone has a single count. V is TRBV6-1 and J is TRBJ1-1; 7 bases agree with TRBD1. The CDR3 runs 15 residues. Germline-derived CDR1 and CDR2 are MNHNS and SASEGT. J was trimmed by 1 base and V by 5 bases; bases with no gene match: 7. The CDR3 sequence is CASSTTGARNTEAFF. The DNA of the CDR3 is TGTGCCAGCAGTACAACAGGGGCCCGGAACACTGAAGCTTTCTTT.

This chain links TRBV9 with TRBJ1-6; D uncertain. This CDR3 has 14 amino acids. Trimming left V 2 bases short and J 6 bases short, with 9 bases between. CDR1 SGDLS and CDR2 YYNGEE come from the germline V gene. This CDR3 is CASSVSDINSPLHF. CDR3 nucleotide sequence: TGTGCCAGCAGCGTTTCTGACATTAATTCACCCCTCCACTTT.

The gene calls are TRBV18 and TRBJ1-1; 11 nucleotides align to TRBD1. This CDR3 is 17 amino acids long. Germline V gene sequence: CDR1 KGHSH, CDR2 LQKENI. The trim removed 3 bases at V and 1 base at J, leaving 7 bases unmatched. The CDR3 loop reads CASSPFGQGATNTEAFF. DNA for the CDR3: TGTGCCAGCTCACCTTTCGGACAGGGGGCTACGAACACTGAAGCTTTCTTT.

The chain is built from TRBV19 and TRBJ2-2; 8 nucleotides match TRBD1. The CDR3 contains 16 residues. The V gene end was trimmed by 5 bases and the J gene end by 1 base; junction bases not matched to a gene: 6. Germline assignment: CDR1 LNHDA and CDR2 SQIVND (reference sequence). The CDR3 sequence: CASSQRGTGNTGELFF. The CDR3 coding sequence is TGTGCCAGTAGTCAGAGAGGGACAGGGAACACCGGGGAGCTGTTTTTT.

This chain connects TRBV10-3 to TRBJ2-3, with 7 bases that match TRBD1. The CDR3 covers 14 residues. V lost 6 bases to trimming and J lost 0 bases; unmatched junction nucleotides: 3. Germline V gene lookup returns CDR1 ENHRY and CDR2 SYGVKD. The chain's CDR3 is CAIRPTGSTDTQYF. CDR3 coding DNA: TGTGCCATCAGACCGACAGGGAGCACAGATACGCAGTATTTT.

The chain combines TRBV7-2 with TRBJ2-5; 11 nucleotides align to TRBD1. From germline, CDR1 is SGHTA and CDR2 FQGNSA. This CDR3 has 16 amino acids. V shed 3 bases, J shed 0 bases, and the junction held 3 bases outside the gene matches. The CDR3 reads CASSLGTGGYQETQYF. The DNA for the CDR3 is TGTGCCAGCAGCTTGGGGACAGGGGGGTACCAAGAGACCCAGTACTTC.

This chain connects TRBV20-1 to TRBJ2-5, with D hard to call. The germline V gene has CDR1 DFQATT and CDR2 SNEGSKA (reference sequence). Trimming removed 4 bases from V and 1 base from J, with 1 base in between. The CDR3 totals 10 residues. In DNA form, the CDR3 reads TGCAGTGCTATCCAAGAGACCCAGTACTTC. Translated: CSAIQETQYF.

The chain recombines TRBV5-1 with TRBJ2-2; 8 positions match TRBD2. Germline V gene data show CDR1 as SGHRS and CDR2 as YFSETQ. This CDR3 is built from 15 residues. The V and J ends lost 4 bases and 6 bases, in that order; junction bases with no gene match: 8. Here the CDR3 DNA reads TGCGCCAGCAGCGTCGGGGGGGCCGGAGCCGGGGAGCTGTTTTTT. This sequence encodes CASSVGGAGAGELFF.

The chain is built from TRBV27 and TRBJ2-3; D is ambiguous. Germline CDR1 and CDR2: MNHEY and SMNVEV (reference sequence). V was cut by 4 bases and J by 0 bases, with 14 bases left in between. This CDR3 has 16 residues. CDR3 in DNA: TGTGCCAGCAGTTCCCGTCGCGGCTTTAGCACAGATACGCAGTATTTT. Translating gives CASSSRRGFSTDTQYF.

The V call is TRBV18, the J call TRBJ2-1, with unresolved D. V was shortened by 3 bases and J by 0 bases, with 3 bases between the two germline ends. The CDR3 covers 13 residues. Looked up from germline, CDR1 is KGHSH and CDR2 is LQKENI. The CDR3 sequence is CASSPPSYNEQFF. The CDR3 coding sequence is TGTGCCAGCTCACCCCCCTCCTACAATGAGCAGTTCTTC.

V and J are TRBV6-5 and TRBJ2-1; TRBD1 matches at 11 bases. In germline, CDR1 is MNHEY, CDR2 SVGAGI. V trimming: 0 bases; J trimming: 6 bases; junction bases outside the gene matches: 4. The CDR3 is made up of 16 amino acids. The CDR3 protein is CASSYSGQGVANEQFF. In DNA form, the CDR3 reads TGTGCCAGCAGTTACTCGGGACAGGGGGTTGCCAATGAGCAGTTCTTC.

The rearrangement uses TRBV15 and TRBJ1-1; 8 bases line up with TRBD1. With 0 bases clipped from V and 4 bases from J, the junction kept 4 bases outside the gene matches. Looked up from germline, CDR1 is LNHNV and CDR2 is YYDKDF (reference sequence). CDR3 length equals 15 residues. In nucleotides, the CDR3 is TGTGCCACCAGCAGAGATCCAGGGGGCGGCACTGAAGCTTTCTTT. Amino acids: CATSRDPGGGTEAFF. Filled out from reference TRBV15 and TRBJ1-1, the complete variable domain reads DAMVIQNPRYQVTQFGKPVTLSCSQTLNHNVMYWYQQKSSQAPKLLFHYYDKDFNNEADTPDNFQSRRPNTSFCFLDIRSPGLGDTAMYLCATSRDPGGGTEAFFGQGTRLTVV.

The chain carries TRBV4-3 and TRBJ2-5, with D perhaps being TRBD1 or TRBD2 (5 bases each). V lost 4 bases to trimming and J lost 2 bases, with 14 bases between them. The CDR3 has 15 amino acids. Germline V lookup: CDR1 LGHNA, CDR2 YSLEER. The CDR3 coding sequence is TGCGCCAGCAGCCTCCGAGAGGGGCCTCAAGAGACCCAGTACTTC. Translating gives CASSLREGPQETQYF.

The chain recombines TRBV7-2 with TRBJ1-4; D is uncertain. This CDR3 contains 13 residues. The V end lost 7 bases, the J end lost 7 bases, and 13 bases lay between the germline ends. CDR1 and CDR2 from the germline V gene are SGHTA and FQGNSA. The CDR3 loop reads CASNRPDSEKLFF. The CDR3 DNA reads as TGTGCCAGCAACCGTCCGGATAGTGAAAAACTGTTTTTT.

This chain joins TRBV7-9 and TRBJ2-3; TRBD2 is a possible D gene (6 bases). The length of the CDR3 is 14 residues. V lost 8 bases and J lost 5, with 17 bases in between. CDR1 is SEHNR, CDR2 FQNEAQ, per germline (reference sequence). CDR3 sequence (DNA): TGTGCCAGCCACGGAGGGTACCAGGGAGATACGCAGTATTTT. This sequence encodes CASHGGYQGDTQYF.

Many counts were recorded for this clone. The chain has TRBV14 and TRBJ1-3; D is perhaps TRBD1 (5 bases). Germline lookup yields CDR1 SGHDN and CDR2 FVKESK. The CDR3 loop spans 17 amino acids. V lost 0 bases to trimming and J lost 3 bases, with 15 bases between them. CDR3 sequence (DNA): TGTGCCAGCAGCCAAGACTTTTGGATAGGGGTTGGAAACACCATATATTTT. Amino acids: CASSQDFWIGVGNTIYF.

This chain connects TRBV5-1 to TRBJ2-5; the match to TRBD1 covers 8 bases. The CDR3 is made up of 15 amino acids. With 3 bases clipped from V and 1 base from J, the junction kept 5 bases outside the gene matches. The germline gives CDR1 SGHRS, CDR2 YFSETQ. CDR3 protein: CASSSYRGSQETQYF. In nucleotides, the CDR3 is TGCGCCAGCAGCTCGTACAGGGGGAGCCAAGAGACCCAGTACTTC.

The chain combines TRBV30 with TRBJ1-2; 8 positions agree with TRBD1. CDR1 and CDR2 (germline): GTSNPN, SVGIG (reference sequence). The CDR3 length is 14 residues. V was pared by 2 bases and J by 6 bases, with 8 bases of the junction left unmatched. CDR3 bases: TGTGCCTGGAGTACGACTGACAGGGGAAATGGCTACACCTTC. Amino acid sequence: CAWSTTDRGNGYTF.

J is TRBJ1-3 and V is TRBV6-6; D is possibly TRBD1 (5 bases). Trimming left V 2 bases short and J 9 bases short, with 14 bases between. The CDR3 is 14 amino acids. CDR1 is MNHNY, CDR2 SVGAGI, per germline (reference sequence). CDR3 amino acids: CASSYKGTQTTIYF. The CDR3 bases are TGTGCCAGCAGTTACAAGGGGACGCAGACCACCATATATTTT.

V usage is TRBV29-1 and J usage is TRBJ1-1, with 9 nucleotides matching TRBD1. This CDR3 has 14 amino acids. From germline, CDR1 is SQVTM and CDR2 ANQGSEA. V shed 8 bases, J shed 7 bases, and the junction held 14 bases outside the gene matches. The CDR3 coding sequence is TGCAGCTCAACCGGGACAGGGCATTTAGGTGAAGCTTTCTTT. Translation gives CSSTGTGHLGEAFF. Supplemented by reference TRBV29-1 and TRBJ1-1, the full variable domain reads SAVISQKPSRDICQRGTSLTIQCQVDSQVTMMFWYRQQPGQSLTLIATANQGSEATYESGFVIDKFPISRPNLTFSTLTVSNMSPEDSSIYLCSSTGTGHLGEAFFGQGTRLTVV.

The chain combines TRBV5-1 with TRBJ2-1; the match to TRBD2 covers 12 bases. V lost 4 bases, J lost 9 bases, and 14 bases stayed unmatched. The CDR3 has 17 amino acids. The germline CDR1 and CDR2 sequences are SGHRS and YFSETQ. The DNA for the CDR3 is TGCGCCAGCAGCCCGTCAGCCTCTAGCGGGGGGGACATTGAGCAGTTCTTC. This gives the protein CASSPSASSGGDIEQFF.

CDR3 sequence reads: CASSAEDTQYF. The DNA of the CDR3 is TGCGCCAGCAGCGCGGAAGATACGCAGTATTTT. The chain employs TRBV5-1 and TRBJ2-3; D is unclear. V gave up 4 bases and J gave up 5 bases, with 5 bases separating them. Germline assignment: CDR1 SGHRS and CDR2 YFSETQ. CDR3 length equals 11 residues.